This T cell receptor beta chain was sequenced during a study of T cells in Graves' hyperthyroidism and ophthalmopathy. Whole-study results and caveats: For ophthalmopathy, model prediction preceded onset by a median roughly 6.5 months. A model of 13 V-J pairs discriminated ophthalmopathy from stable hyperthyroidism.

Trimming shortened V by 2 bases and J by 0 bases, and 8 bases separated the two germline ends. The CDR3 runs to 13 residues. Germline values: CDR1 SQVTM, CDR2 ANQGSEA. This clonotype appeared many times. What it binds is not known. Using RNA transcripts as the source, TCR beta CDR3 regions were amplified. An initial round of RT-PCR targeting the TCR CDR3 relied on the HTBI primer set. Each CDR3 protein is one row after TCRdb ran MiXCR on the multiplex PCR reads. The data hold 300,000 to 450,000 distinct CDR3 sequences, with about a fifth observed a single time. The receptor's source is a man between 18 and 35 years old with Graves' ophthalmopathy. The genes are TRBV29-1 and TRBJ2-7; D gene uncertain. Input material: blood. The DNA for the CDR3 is TGCAGCGTTGAAATTCTTACCTCCTACGAGCAGTACTTC. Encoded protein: CSVEILTSYEQYF.